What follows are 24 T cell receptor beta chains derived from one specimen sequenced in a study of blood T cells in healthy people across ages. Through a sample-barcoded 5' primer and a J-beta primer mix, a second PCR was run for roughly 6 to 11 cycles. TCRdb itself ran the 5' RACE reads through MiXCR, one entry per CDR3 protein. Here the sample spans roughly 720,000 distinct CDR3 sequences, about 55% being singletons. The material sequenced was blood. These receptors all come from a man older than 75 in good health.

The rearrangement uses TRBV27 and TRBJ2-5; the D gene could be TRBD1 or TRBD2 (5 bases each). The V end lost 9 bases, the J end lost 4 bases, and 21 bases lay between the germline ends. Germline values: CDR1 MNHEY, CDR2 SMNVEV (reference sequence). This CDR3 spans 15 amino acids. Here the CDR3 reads CARRIRADGAETQYF. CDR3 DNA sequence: TGTGCCAGGCGCATAAGGGCGGACGGGGCAGAGACCCAGTACTTC.

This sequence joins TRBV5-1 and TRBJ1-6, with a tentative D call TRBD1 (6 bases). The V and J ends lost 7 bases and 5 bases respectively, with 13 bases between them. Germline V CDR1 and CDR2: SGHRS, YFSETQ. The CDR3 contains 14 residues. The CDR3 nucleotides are TGCGCCAGCCGACAGGTTCCAAATAATTCACCCCTCCACTTT. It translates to CASRQVPNNSPLHF.

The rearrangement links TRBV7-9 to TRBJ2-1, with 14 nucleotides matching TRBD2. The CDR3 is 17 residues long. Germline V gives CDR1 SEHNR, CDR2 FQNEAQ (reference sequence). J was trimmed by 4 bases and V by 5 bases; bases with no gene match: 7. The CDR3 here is CASSRGGLAGVYNEQFF. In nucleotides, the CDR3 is TGTGCCAGCAGCCGAGGGGGACTAGCGGGAGTTTACAATGAGCAGTTCTTC.

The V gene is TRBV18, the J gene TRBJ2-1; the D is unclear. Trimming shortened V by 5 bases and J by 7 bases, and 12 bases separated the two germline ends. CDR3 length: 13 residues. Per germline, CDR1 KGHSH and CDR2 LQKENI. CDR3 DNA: TGTGCCAGCTCATCCTCGAATCTAAATGAGCAGTTCTTC. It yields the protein CASSSSNLNEQFF.

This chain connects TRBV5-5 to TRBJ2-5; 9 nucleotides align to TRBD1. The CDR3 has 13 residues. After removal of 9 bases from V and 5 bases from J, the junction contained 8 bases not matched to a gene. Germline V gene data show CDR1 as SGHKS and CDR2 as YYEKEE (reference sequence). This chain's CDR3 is CATGGTGSETQYF. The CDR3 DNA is TGTGCCACCGGCGGGACAGGGAGCGAGACCCAGTACTTC.

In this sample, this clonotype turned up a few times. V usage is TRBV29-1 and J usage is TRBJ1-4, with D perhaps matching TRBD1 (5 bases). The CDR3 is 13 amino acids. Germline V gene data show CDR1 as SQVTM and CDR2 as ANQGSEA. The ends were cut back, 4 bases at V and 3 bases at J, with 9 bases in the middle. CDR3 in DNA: TGCAGCGTTGGGGTAGGGGCTAATGAAAAACTGTTTTTT. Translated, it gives CSVGVGANEKLFF.

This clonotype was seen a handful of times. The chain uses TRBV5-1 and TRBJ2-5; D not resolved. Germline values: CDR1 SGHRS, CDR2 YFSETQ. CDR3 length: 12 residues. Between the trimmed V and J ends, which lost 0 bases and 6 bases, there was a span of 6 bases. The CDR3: CASSLDVKTQYF. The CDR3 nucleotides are TGCGCCAGCAGCTTGGACGTAAAGACCCAGTACTTC.

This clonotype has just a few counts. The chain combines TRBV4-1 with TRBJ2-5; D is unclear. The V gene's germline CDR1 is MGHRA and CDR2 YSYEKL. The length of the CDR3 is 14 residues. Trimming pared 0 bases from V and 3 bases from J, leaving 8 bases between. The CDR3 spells CASSQERTEETQYF. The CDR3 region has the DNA TGCGCCAGCAGCCAAGAACGAACAGAAGAGACCCAGTACTTC.

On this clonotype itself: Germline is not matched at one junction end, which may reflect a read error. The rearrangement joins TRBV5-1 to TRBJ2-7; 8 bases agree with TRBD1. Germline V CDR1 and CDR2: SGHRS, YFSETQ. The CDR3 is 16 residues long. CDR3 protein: CASSLLPGQASYEQYF. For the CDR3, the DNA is TGTGCCAGCAGCCTCCTTCCGGGACAGGCCTCCTACGAGCAGTACTTC.

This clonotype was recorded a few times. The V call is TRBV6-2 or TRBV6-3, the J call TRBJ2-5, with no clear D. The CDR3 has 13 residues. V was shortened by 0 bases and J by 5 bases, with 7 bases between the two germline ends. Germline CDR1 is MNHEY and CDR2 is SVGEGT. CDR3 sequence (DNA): TGTGCCAGCAGTTACTCGGGTCGGGAGACCCAGTACTTC. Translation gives CASSYSGRETQYF.

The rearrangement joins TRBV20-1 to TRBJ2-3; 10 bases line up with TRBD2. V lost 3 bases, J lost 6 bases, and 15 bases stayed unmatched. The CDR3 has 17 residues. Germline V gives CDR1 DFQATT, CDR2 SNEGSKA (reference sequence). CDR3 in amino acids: CSARILAGVSVGDTQYF. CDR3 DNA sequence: TGCAGTGCTAGGATCCTAGCGGGAGTGTCGGTTGGGGATACGCAGTATTTT.

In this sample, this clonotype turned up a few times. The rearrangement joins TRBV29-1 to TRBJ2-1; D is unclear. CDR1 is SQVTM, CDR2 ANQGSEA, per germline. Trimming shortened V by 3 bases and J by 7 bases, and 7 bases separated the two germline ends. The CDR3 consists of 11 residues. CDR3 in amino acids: CSVDPGNEQFF. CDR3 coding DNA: TGCAGCGTTGACCCTGGGAATGAGCAGTTCTTC.

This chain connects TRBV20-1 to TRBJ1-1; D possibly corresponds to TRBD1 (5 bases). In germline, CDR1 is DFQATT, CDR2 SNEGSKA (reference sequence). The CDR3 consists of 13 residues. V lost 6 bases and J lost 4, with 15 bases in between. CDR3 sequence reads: CSASQGGRTEAFF. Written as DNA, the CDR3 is TGCAGTGCCAGTCAGGGCGGACGCACTGAAGCTTTCTTT.

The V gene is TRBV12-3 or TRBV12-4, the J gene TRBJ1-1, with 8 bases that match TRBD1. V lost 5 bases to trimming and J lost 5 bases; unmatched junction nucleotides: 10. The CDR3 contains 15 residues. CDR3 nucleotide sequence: TGTGCCAGCAGTATGCAATCAGGGGGCCGGACTGAAGCTTTCTTT. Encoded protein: CASSMQSGGRTEAFF.

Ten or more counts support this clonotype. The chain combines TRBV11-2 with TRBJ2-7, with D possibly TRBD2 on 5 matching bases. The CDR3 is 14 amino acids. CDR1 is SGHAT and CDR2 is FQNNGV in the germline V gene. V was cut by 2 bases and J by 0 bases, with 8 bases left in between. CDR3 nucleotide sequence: TGTGCCAGCAGCTTACAGCGGTCCTCCTACGAGCAGTACTTC. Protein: CASSLQRSSYEQYF.

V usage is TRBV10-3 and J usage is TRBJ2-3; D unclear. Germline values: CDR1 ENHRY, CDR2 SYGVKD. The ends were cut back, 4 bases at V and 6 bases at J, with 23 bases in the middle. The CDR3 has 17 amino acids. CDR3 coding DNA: TGTGCCATCAGTGTCTTCGAACAGCCGACCCCAGTCGATACGCAGTATTTT. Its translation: CAISVFEQPTPVDTQYF.

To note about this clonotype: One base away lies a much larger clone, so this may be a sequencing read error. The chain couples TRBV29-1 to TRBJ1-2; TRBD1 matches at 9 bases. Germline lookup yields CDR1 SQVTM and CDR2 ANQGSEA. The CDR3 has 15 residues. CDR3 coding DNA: TGCAGCGTGGGGGACAGGGCGGTTGGTTGGAATGGCCACACCTTC. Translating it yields CSVGDRAVGWNGHTF.

The CDR3 coding sequence is TGTGCCAGCAGTTTCATGGCAGCTCCCTACAATGAGCAGTTCTTC. This translates into CASSFMAAPYNEQFF. The chain links TRBV12-3 or TRBV12-4 to TRBJ2-1; unclear D gene. CDR3 size: 15 residues. Trimming left V 3 bases short and J 2 bases short, with 11 bases between.

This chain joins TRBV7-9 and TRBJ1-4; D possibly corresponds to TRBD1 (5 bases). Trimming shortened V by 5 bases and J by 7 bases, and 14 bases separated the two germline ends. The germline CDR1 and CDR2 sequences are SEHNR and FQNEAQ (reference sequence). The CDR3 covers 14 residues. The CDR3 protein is CASSATVLGEKLFF. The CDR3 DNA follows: TGTGCCAGCAGCGCGACAGTTTTAGGTGAAAAACTGTTTTTT.

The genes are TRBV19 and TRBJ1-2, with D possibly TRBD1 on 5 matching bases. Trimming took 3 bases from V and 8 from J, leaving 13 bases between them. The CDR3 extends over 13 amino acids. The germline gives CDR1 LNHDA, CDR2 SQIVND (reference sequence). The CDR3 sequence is CASSIIPGDGYTF. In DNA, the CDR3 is TGTGCCAGTAGTATCATCCCGGGGGACGGCTACACCTTC.

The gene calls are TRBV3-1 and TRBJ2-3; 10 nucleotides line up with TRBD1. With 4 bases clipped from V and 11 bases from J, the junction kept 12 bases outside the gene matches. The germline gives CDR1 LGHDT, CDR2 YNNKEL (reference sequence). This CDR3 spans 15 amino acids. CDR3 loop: CASSRPGQGSDEQYF. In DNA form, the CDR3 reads TGTGCCAGCAGCCGGCCGGGACAGGGGTCGGATGAGCAGTATTTT.

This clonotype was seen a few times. CDR3 sequence reads: CASSVSQGVGYEQYF. CDR3 coding DNA: TGTGCCAGCAGTGTATCCCAGGGGGTAGGCTACGAGCAGTACTTC. V usage is TRBV2 and J usage is TRBJ2-7; 7 bases are shared with TRBD1. Germline V CDR1 and CDR2: SNHLY, FYNNEI. The CDR3 covers 15 residues. V was pared by 4 bases and J by 3 bases, with 9 bases of the junction left unmatched.

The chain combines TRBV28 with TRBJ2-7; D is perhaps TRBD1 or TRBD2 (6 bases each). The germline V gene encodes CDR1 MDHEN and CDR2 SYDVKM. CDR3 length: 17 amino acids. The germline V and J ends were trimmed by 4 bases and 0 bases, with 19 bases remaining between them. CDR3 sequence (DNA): TGTGCCAGCAGTTACCGAAGTTTCGGGGGCACCTCCTACGAGCAGTACTTC. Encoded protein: CASSYRSFGGTSYEQYF.

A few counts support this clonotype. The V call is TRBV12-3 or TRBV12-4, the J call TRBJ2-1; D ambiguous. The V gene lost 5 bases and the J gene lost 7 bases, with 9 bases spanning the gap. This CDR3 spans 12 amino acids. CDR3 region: CASSPRRNEQFF. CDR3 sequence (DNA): TGTGCCAGCAGTCCCCGGCGTAATGAGCAGTTCTTC.